This T cell receptor (beta chain) was found in a study of T cell responses to AZD1222 COVID-19 vaccine. Study as a whole: The analysis combined second doses at about 4 or about 12 weeks.

Per germline, CDR1 SGHVS and CDR2 FNYEAQ. Trimming pared 2 bases from V and 0 bases from J, leaving 11 bases between. The CDR3 is 16 residues long. Clones were sequenced by immunoSEQ multiplex PCR, and TCRdb holds only the in-frame ones, with some missing. The table lists approximately 150,000 clones, 85% to 90% of them singletons, with approximately 1.8% in the top ten. Material: peripheral blood, obtained on day 0 of AZD1222 vaccination. The chain links TRBV7-6 to TRBJ1-3; D uncertain. The TCR was taken from an adult in good health. The CDR3 region is CASSLTSTLSGNTIYF. DNA for the CDR3: TGTGCCAGCAGCTTAACGTCTACTCTCTCTGGAAACACCATATATTTT. The variable domain in full, with the rest retrieved from reference TRBV7-6 and TRBJ1-3, is GAGVSQSPRYKVTKRGQDVALRCDPISGHVSLYWYRQALGQGPEFLTYFNYEAQQDKSGLPNDRFSAERPEGSISTLTIQRTEQRDSAMYRCASSLTSTLSGNTIYFGEGSWLTVV.